The 27 T cell receptor beta chains reported below all come from one sample, sequenced in a study of sequential checkpoint blockade in melanoma. Method: immunoSEQ multiplex PCR; TCRdb's copy keeps in-frame clones and lacks some. This sample has some 10,000 clones, with 24% found just once. Treatment: randomized to nivolumab then ipilimumab (arm A) or the reverse (arm B). The starting material was tumor tissue (inferred from file names), obtained from a patient given nivolumab and ipilimumab in sequence. These receptor sequences come from a human donor with melanoma.

The J gene is TRBJ1-2, the V gene TRBV6-8; 7 bases match TRBD1. Losses at the gene ends were 2 bases for V and 4 bases for J; bases not matched to a gene: 4. CDR3 length: 14 residues. Germline V gene lookup returns CDR1 MNHGY and CDR2 SAAAGT. The CDR3 protein is CASSYGQAPYGYTF. The DNA of the CDR3 is TGTGCCAGCAGTTACGGACAGGCCCCCTATGGCTACACCTTC.

This clone is termed medium-sized. V gene TRBV12-1 combines with J gene TRBJ2-3; TRBD2, the table's D call, lacks a check against the DNA. TRBV12-1 represents a pseudogene. The CDR3 spans 21 residues. The CDR3 region has the DNA TGTGCCAGCAGCTTCGGACTAGCGGGAGAGGTTGTACCTCCTAGCACAGATACGCAGTATTTT. As protein: CASSFGLAGEVVPPSTDTQYF.

This clone ranks as medium-sized (0.01 to 0.1%). V is TRBV30 and J is TRBJ1-4; the D is unclear. The ends were cut back, 5 bases at V and 4 bases at J, with 5 bases in the middle. This CDR3 has 11 amino acids. Germline V lookup: CDR1 GTSNPN, CDR2 SVGIG (reference sequence). The CDR3, as DNA: TGTGCCTGGGGGATTAATGAAAAACTGTTTTTT. It encodes CAWGINEKLFF.

The DNA of the CDR3 is TGTGCCAGCTCCACCGGGCTGCCAGAGACCCAGTACTTC. The encoded protein is CASSTGLPETQYF. This sequence joins TRBV18 and TRBJ2-5; D gene unclear. CDR1 and CDR2 from the germline V gene are KGHSH and LQKENI. The CDR3 extends over 13 amino acids. Deletions cut 6 bases from V and 4 bases from J, with 12 bases between.

The rearrangement uses TRBV6-8 and TRBJ2-2; D unresolved. The CDR3 contains 17 residues. Germline V lookup: CDR1 MNHGY, CDR2 SAAAGT. With 4 bases removed from V and 1 base from J, the gap between germline ends came to 16 bases. CDR3 sequence (DNA): TGTGCCAGCAGTTTCCACCAAGATAGCCTGAACACCGGGGAGCTGTTTTTT. Residues: CASSFHQDSLNTGELFF.

The chain combines TRBV2 with TRBJ2-7, with 10 bases matching TRBD1. Looked up from germline, CDR1 is SNHLY and CDR2 is FYNNEI. This CDR3 contains 16 residues. J was trimmed by 7 bases and V by 6 bases; bases with no gene match: 15. The CDR3 nucleotides are TGTGCCAGCAGCGTAGCGGACGGGACAGGGGTGTTAGAGCAGTACTTC. Translated, it gives CASSVADGTGVLEQYF.

The table lists this clone with a few counts. V gene TRBV6-4 combines with J gene TRBJ1-2; unclear D gene. The germline V gene encodes CDR1 MRHNA and CDR2 SNTAGT. The CDR3 loop spans 16 amino acids. Trimming removed 5 bases from V and 1 base from J, with 17 bases in between. CDR3 amino acids: CASSRASGPNNYGYTF. The CDR3 coding sequence is TGTGCCAGCAGTAGAGCTAGCGGACCTAATAACTATGGCTACACCTTC.

The genes are TRBV11-3 and TRBJ2-3, with 7 bases fitting TRBD1. The CDR3 totals 16 residues. The J segment lost 6 bases and the V segment lost 1 base, leaving 10 bases of the junction unmatched. The germline V gene encodes CDR1 SGHNT and CDR2 YENEEA. The CDR3 is CASSLVGSGGRDTQYF. In DNA, the CDR3 is TGTGCCAGCAGCTTAGTCGGGTCAGGGGGACGGGATACGCAGTATTTT.

The genes are TRBV6-8 and TRBJ2-7; 10 bases fit TRBD2. V gave up 3 bases and J gave up 0 bases; unmatched junction bases: 5. Germline loops: CDR1 MNHGY, CDR2 SAAAGT. This CDR3 has 16 amino acids. This CDR3 reads CASSYILAGASYEQYF. In nucleotides, the CDR3 is TGTGCCAGCAGTTATATCCTAGCGGGGGCCTCCTACGAGCAGTACTTC.

This clone was detected a few times. The rearrangement joins TRBV11-3 to TRBJ2-1; 7 bases line up with TRBD2. Germline V gene lookup returns CDR1 SGHNT and CDR2 YENEEA. This CDR3 has 17 residues. The J segment lost 0 bases and the V segment lost 1 base, leaving 6 bases of the junction unmatched. In DNA form, the CDR3 reads TGTGCCAGCAGCTTAGTCCTCGGGAGGAGCTCCTACAATGAGCAGTTCTTC. Translation gives CASSLVLGRSSYNEQFF.

The chain carries TRBV18 and TRBJ1-2; TRBD1 might be the D (5 bases). The V end was cut by 5 bases, the J end by 4 bases, with 11 bases between. The CDR3 extends over 13 amino acids. In germline, CDR1 is KGHSH, CDR2 LQKENI. The CDR3 sequence is CASSRGEGYGYTF. CDR3 bases: TGTGCCAGCTCAAGAGGGGAGGGCTATGGCTACACCTTC. Full variable domain (rest looked up from reference TRBV18 and TRBJ1-2): NAGVMQNPRHLVRRRGQEARLRCSPMKGHSHVYWYRQLPEEGLKFMVYLQKENIIDESGMPKERFSAEFPKEGPSILRIQQVVRGDSAAYFCASSRGEGYGYTFGSGTRLTVV.

This rearrangement joins TRBV28 to TRBJ2-7; 8 bases map to TRBD1. Looked up from germline, CDR1 is MDHEN and CDR2 is SYDVKM. The CDR3 loop spans 15 amino acids. J gave up 4 bases and V 0 bases, and 5 bases lay outside the gene matches. CDR3 bases: TGTGCCAGCAGTTTATGGTCAGGGGGCGTGTACGAGCAGTACTTC. It translates to CASSLWSGGVYEQYF.

The sample holds a few counts of this clone. The CDR3 is CASSLSSGWPYEQYF. CDR3 coding DNA: TGTGCCAGCAGCCTGAGTTCGGGCTGGCCCTACGAGCAGTACTTC. This chain joins TRBV11-3 and TRBJ2-7; D is ambiguous. V lost 5 bases, J lost 2 bases, and 16 bases lay in between. The CDR3 contains 15 residues. Germline-derived CDR1 and CDR2 are SGHNT and YENEEA. Full variable domain (rest looked up from reference TRBV11-3 and TRBJ2-7): EAGVVQSPRYKIIEKKQPVAFWCNPISGHNTLYWYLQNLGQGPELLIRYENEEAVDDSQLPKDRFSAERLKGVDSTLKIQPAELGDSAVYLCASSLSSGWPYEQYFGPGTRLTVT.

The genes are TRBV11-3 and TRBJ2-3; TRBD1 aligns across 9 bases. Per the germline V gene, CDR1 is SGHNT and CDR2 is YENEEA. Losses at the gene ends were 5 bases for V and 3 bases for J; bases not matched to a gene: 6. CDR3 length equals 15 residues. CDR3 nucleotide sequence: TGTGCCAGCAGCCGGGACAGGGCGGATACAGATACGCAGTATTTT. It encodes CASSRDRADTDTQYF.

This clone was seen just once. The V and J genes are TRBV5-1 and TRBJ1-6; TRBD1 agrees at 9 bases. Germline CDR1 SGHRS, CDR2 YFSETQ. Losses at the gene ends were 4 bases for V and 3 bases for J; bases not matched to a gene: 11. This CDR3 region has 18 residues. The CDR3 region is CASSRPGTGTGYNSPLHF. CDR3 bases: TGCGCCAGCAGCCGCCCCGGGACAGGGACCGGCTATAATTCACCCCTCCACTTT. Full variable domain (rest looked up from reference TRBV5-1 and TRBJ1-6): KAGVTQTPRYLIKTRGQQVTLSCSPISGHRSVSWYQQTPGQGLQFLFEYFSETQRNKGNFPGRFSGRQFSNSRSEMNVSTLELGDSALYLCASSRPGTGTGYNSPLHFGNGTRLTVT.

The chain has TRBV19 and TRBJ2-7, with D possibly called TRBD1 or TRBD2 (6 bases each). This CDR3 comprises 13 residues. The V end lost 8 bases, the J end lost 6 bases, and 17 bases lay between the germline ends. CDR1 and CDR2 (germline): LNHDA, SQIVND (reference sequence). CDR3 nucleotide sequence: TGTGCCAGTTCTGCGCCGGGGGCTCGCGAGCAGTACTTC. This translates into CASSAPGAREQYF.

This clone was observed a handful of times. The rearrangement joins TRBV30 to TRBJ1-3; unclear D gene. Germline V gene sequence: CDR1 GTSNPN, CDR2 SVGIG (reference sequence). The CDR3 sequence is 13 residues long. V was clipped by 8 bases and J by 1 base, with 12 bases between them. The CDR3 coding sequence is TGTGCCGGCGGGGAAGGTTCTGGAAACACCATATATTTT. Protein sequence: CAGGEGSGNTIYF.

This clone was found a few times. V gene TRBV11-3 combines with J gene TRBJ2-1; perhaps D is TRBD1 or TRBD2 (7 bases each). Germline-derived CDR1 and CDR2 are SGHNT and YENEEA. The length of the CDR3 is 15 residues. V was trimmed by 4 bases and J by 8 bases, leaving 18 bases between them. The CDR3 spells CASSSTGSGGDEQFF. DNA for the CDR3: TGTGCCAGCAGCTCGACGGGCTCAGGGGGGGATGAGCAGTTCTTC.

The chain recombines TRBV6-8 with TRBJ2-1; TRBD1 matches at 7 bases. V trimming: 5 bases; J trimming: 0 bases; junction bases outside the gene matches: 10. The CDR3 runs 17 residues. CDR1 and CDR2 (germline): MNHGY, SAAAGT. The CDR3 sequence: CASSRFGTESSYNEQFF. The CDR3 bases are TGTGCCAGCAGTCGTTTCGGGACAGAGAGCTCCTACAATGAGCAGTTCTTC.

The chain links TRBV18 to TRBJ2-3, with 8 bases aligning to TRBD1. Germline V gene data show CDR1 as KGHSH and CDR2 as LQKENI. Trimming at V came to 2 bases and at J to 5 bases, leaving 6 bases not matched to a gene. CDR3 length: 15 amino acids. The CDR3 DNA follows: TGTGCCAGCTCACCAGGGCAGGGGGCAGAAGATACGCAGTATTTT. Its protein is CASSPGQGAEDTQYF.

By its share, this clone is medium-sized. The chain is built from TRBV11-3 and TRBJ1-5; a possible D gene is TRBD1 (6 bases). Trimming stripped 5 bases from V and 1 base from J, with 24 bases between. Germline V lookup: CDR1 SGHNT, CDR2 YENEEA. The CDR3 consists of 19 residues. The CDR3 nucleotides read TGTGCCAGCAGCCCGGTTTTCGGCAGGGGAACTGAGAGCAATCAGCCCCAGCATTTT. Translation gives CASSPVFGRGTESNQPQHF.

This clone was detected a few times. This rearrangement joins TRBV6-8 to TRBJ2-2; D unresolved. The V and J ends lost 7 bases and 6 bases respectively, with 12 bases between them. This CDR3 is 13 amino acids long. Germline V gives CDR1 MNHGY, CDR2 SAAAGT. CDR3 protein: CASNTDRAGELFF. Written as DNA, the CDR3 is TGTGCCAGCAATACGGACCGGGCCGGGGAGCTGTTTTTT.

The chain links TRBV18 to TRBJ2-7; D may be TRBD1 (5 bases). CDR1 is KGHSH and CDR2 is LQKENI in the germline V gene. Trimming took 3 bases from V and 0 from J, leaving 21 bases between them. CDR3 length: 18 amino acids. The CDR3 is CASSPSGAATSNSYEQYF. In nucleotides, the CDR3 is TGTGCCAGCTCACCCTCTGGGGCAGCAACGTCCAACTCCTACGAGCAGTACTTC.

In its sample, this clone was seen a few times. The V call is TRBV6-8, the J call TRBJ1-1, with D hard to call. CDR3 size: 14 residues. Trimming shortened V by 1 base and J by 7 bases, and 13 bases separated the two germline ends. Per germline, CDR1 MNHGY and CDR2 SAAAGT. In nucleotides, the CDR3 is TGTGCCAGCAGTTACTACAGTACGAATTATGAAGCTTTCTTT. Amino acid sequence: CASSYYSTNYEAFF.

The sample holds a few counts of this clone. The V and J genes are TRBV10-2 and TRBJ2-5, with 11 bases aligning to TRBD2. This CDR3 region has 16 residues. CDR1 is WSHSY, CDR2 SAAADI, per germline. The junction had 7 bases not matched to a gene; V was cut back by 6 bases and J by 1 base. CDR3 in DNA: TGCGCCAGCAGCTTCACTAGCGGGAGCCCCCAAGAGACCCAGTACTTC. Its translation: CASSFTSGSPQETQYF.

The chain joins TRBV9 to TRBJ2-7; 7 bases fit TRBD2. CDR1 and CDR2 (germline): SGDLS, YYNGEE. The length of the CDR3 is 15 residues. The V and J ends lost 1 base and 1 base, in that order; junction bases with no gene match: 5. This CDR3 is CASSVLAEPSYEQYF. CDR3 nucleotide sequence: TGTGCCAGCAGCGTACTAGCGGAACCATCCTACGAGCAGTACTTC.

The rearrangement uses TRBV6-8 and TRBJ2-6; 7 bases map to TRBD1. Per the germline V gene, CDR1 is MNHGY and CDR2 is SAAAGT. V lost 1 base and J lost 1; bases outside the gene matches: 1. The CDR3 runs to 16 residues. DNA of the CDR3: TGTGCCAGCAGTTACTTGACAGGGTCTGGGGCCAACGTCCTGACTTTC. Its protein product is CASSYLTGSGANVLTF.